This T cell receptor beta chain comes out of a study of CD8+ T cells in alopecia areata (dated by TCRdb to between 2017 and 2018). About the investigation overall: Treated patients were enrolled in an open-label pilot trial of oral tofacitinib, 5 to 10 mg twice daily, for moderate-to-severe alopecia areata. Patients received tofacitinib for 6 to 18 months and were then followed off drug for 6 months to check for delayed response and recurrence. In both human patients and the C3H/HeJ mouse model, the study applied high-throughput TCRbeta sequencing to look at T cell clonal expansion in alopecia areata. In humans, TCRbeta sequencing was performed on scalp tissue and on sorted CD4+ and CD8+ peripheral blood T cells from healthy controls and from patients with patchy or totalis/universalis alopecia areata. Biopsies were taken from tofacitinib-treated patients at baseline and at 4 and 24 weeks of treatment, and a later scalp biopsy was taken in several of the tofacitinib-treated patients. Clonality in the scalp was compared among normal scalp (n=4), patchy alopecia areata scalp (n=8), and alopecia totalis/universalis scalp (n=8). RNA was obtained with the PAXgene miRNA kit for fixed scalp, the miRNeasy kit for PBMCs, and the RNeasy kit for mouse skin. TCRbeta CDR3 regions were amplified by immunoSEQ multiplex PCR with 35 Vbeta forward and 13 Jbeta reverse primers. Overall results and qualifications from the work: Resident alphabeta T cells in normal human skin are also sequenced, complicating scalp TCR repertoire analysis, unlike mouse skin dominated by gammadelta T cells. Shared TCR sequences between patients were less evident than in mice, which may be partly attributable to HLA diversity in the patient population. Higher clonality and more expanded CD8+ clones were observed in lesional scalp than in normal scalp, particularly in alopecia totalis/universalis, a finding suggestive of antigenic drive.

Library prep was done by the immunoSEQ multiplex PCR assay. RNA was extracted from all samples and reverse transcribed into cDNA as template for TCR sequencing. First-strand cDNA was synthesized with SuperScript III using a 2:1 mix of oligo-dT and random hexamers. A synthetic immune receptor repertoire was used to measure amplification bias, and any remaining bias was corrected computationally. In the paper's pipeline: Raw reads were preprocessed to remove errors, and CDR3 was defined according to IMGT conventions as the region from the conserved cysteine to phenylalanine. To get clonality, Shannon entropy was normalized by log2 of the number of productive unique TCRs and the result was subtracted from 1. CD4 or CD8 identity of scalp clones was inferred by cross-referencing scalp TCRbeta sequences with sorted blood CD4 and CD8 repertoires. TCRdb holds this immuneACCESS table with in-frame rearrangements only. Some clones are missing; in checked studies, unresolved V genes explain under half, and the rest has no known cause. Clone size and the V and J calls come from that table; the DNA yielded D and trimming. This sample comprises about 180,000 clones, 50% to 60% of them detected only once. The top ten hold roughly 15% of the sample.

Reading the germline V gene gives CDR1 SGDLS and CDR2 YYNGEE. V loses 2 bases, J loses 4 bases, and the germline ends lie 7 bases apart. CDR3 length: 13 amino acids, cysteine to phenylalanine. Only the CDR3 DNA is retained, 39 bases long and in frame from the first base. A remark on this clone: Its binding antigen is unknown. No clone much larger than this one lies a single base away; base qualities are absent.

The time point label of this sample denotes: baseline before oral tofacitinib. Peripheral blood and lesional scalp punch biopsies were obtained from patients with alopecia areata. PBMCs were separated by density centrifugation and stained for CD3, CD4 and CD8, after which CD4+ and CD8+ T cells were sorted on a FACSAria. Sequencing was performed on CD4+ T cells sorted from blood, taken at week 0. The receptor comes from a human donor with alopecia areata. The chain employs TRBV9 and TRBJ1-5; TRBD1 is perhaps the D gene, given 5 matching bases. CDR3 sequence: CASSVAGNQPQHF. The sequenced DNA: TGTGCCAGCAGCGTCGCAGGGAATCAGCCCCAGCATTTT.